This TCR beta chain was retrieved from a study of cytomegalovirus exposure and HLA in healthy donors. Study summary: The same platform used for the 500 to 850 first-cohort repertoires was also used for the 95 to 150 validation repertoires, as a later analysis reported. The study's findings and limits: In vitro assays verified that a few CMV-associated chains recognized CMV antigens specifically. According to a later analysis, TCR clusters from the first cohort tended to co-occur in the 120 or so validation repertoires.

Turning to this clone: Its target is not known.

TCRdb keeps only in-frame clones here, not all; method: immunoSEQ multiplex PCR. Counted here are about 350,000 clones, approximately 86% occurring once; the ten biggest clones make up approximately 1.1%. V trimming: 4 bases; J trimming: 9 bases; junction bases outside the gene matches: 15. The germline gives CDR1 SGDLS, CDR2 YYNGEE. There are 17 residues in the CDR3. The J gene is TRBJ2-1, the V gene TRBV9; 11 bases agree with TRBD2. The sequence came from a woman in her 30s in good health and CMV-seropositive. The sequenced sample consisted of PBMCs. The CDR3 here is CASSLDLAGGLRSEQFF. Written as DNA, the CDR3 is TGTGCCAGCAGCCTAGATTTAGCGGGAGGGCTTCGATCTGAGCAGTTCTTC.